These T cell receptor beta chains were read from a single sample in a study of T-cell memory formation after mild COVID-19. TCRdb used MiXCR to reprocess the 5' RACE reads, holding one entry per CDR3 protein. The table lists about 560,000 distinct CDR3 sequences, roughly 18% of them singletons. The sequenced material came from PBMCs or a T cell subset sorted from them (not recorded which). The receptors stem from an adult woman who had mild COVID-19 (a few samples of this study predate the infection). Cell type and time point are not known. The CDR3 runs from the conserved cysteine through the conserved F or W. The D gene is left open where the match is weak. Not every row has a clone size; where given, it reads once, few, many or a size class.

TRBV29-1	NA	TRBJ2-3	NA	CSVAGVRGSTDTQYF	TGCAGCGTTGCGGGGGTGAGGGGTAGCACAGATACGCAGTATTTT
TRBV5-1	TRBD1	TRBJ2-3	NA	CASSPNRGPSTDTQYF	TGCGCCAGCAGCCCCAACAGGGGGCCTAGCACAGATACGCAGTATTTT
TRBV5-1	TRBD1	TRBJ2-1	NA	CASSLVGTEYNEQFF	TGCGCCAGCAGCTTGGTGGGGACAGAATACAATGAGCAGTTCTTC
TRBV5-1	NA	TRBJ1-6	NA	CASSGGGVMTLHF	TGCGCCAGCAGCGGGGGAGGTGTTATGACCCTCCACTTT
TRBV2	TRBD1	TRBJ1-5	many	CASSLDRGLEQPQHF	TGTGCCAGCAGTCTGGACAGGGGGCTTGAACAGCCCCAGCATTTT
TRBV12-3/TRBV12-4	NA	TRBJ1-4	NA	CASSSGVLGEKLFF	TGTGCCAGCAGTTCAGGGGTCTTGGGTGAAAAACTGTTTTTT
TRBV7-9	NA	TRBJ2-3	few	CASSFQRFSSTDTQYF	TGTGCCAGCAGCTTCCAACGGTTCTCTAGCACAGATACGCAGTATTTT
TRBV7-9	NA	TRBJ1-1	few	CASSLDPGVTEAFF	TGTGCCAGCAGCTTAGATCCAGGGGTAACTGAAGCTTTCTTT
TRBV29-1	NA	TRBJ2-2	NA	CSVELWEELFF	TGCAGCGTTGAACTTTGGGAGGAGCTGTTTTTT
TRBV6-6	NA	TRBJ2-7	NA	CASSTSGPKEQYF	TGTGCCAGCAGTACTTCAGGACCGAAGGAGCAGTACTTC
TRBV5-1	NA	TRBJ1-2	NA	CASSLREVAGANYGYTF	TGCGCCAGCAGCTTGCGTGAAGTCGCAGGGGCTAACTATGGCTACACCTTC
TRBV24-1	NA	TRBJ1-2	once	CATSDGGVNGGYTF	TGTGCCACCAGTGATGGAGGGGTGAATGGGGGCTACACCTTC
TRBV11-2	NA	TRBJ1-2	few	CASSLEAGTGYTF	TGTGCCAGCAGCTTAGAGGCAGGGACTGGCTACACCTTC
TRBV21-1	NA	TRBJ2-7	NA	CASSKKGTTGSGEQYF	TGTGCCAGCAGCAAAAAGGGGACGACAGGGTCGGGCGAGCAGTACTTC
TRBV19	TRBD2	TRBJ2-5	NA	CASSTPTSGRALETQYF	TGTGCCAGTAGTACCCCAACTAGCGGGAGGGCTTTGGAGACCCAGTACTTC
TRBV27	NA	TRBJ1-1	few	CASRFQGSSEAFF	TGTGCCAGCAGATTTCAGGGGTCCTCTGAAGCTTTCTTT
TRBV7-9	NA	TRBJ2-7	many	CASSFTSPYEQYF	TGTGCCAGCAGCTTTACGAGCCCCTACGAGCAGTACTTC
TRBV4-1	NA	TRBJ2-2	NA	CASTLRAPTGNTGELFF	TGCGCCAGCACCCTAAGGGCCCCCACAGGGAACACCGGGGAGCTGTTTTTT
TRBV12-3/TRBV12-4	TRBD1	TRBJ2-7	few	CASSGDRVSEQYF	TGTGCCAGCAGTGGGGACAGGGTTTCCGAGCAGTACTTC
TRBV5-1	TRBD1	TRBJ2-4	few	CASSLGQGVAKNIQYF	TGCGCCAGCAGCTTGGGACAGGGGGTAGCCAAAAACATTCAGTACTTC
TRBV27	TRBD2	TRBJ2-7	NA	CASSPTSLDYEQYF	TGTGCCAGCAGCCCGACTAGCCTTGACTACGAGCAGTACTTC
TRBV19	NA	TRBJ2-7	NA	CASSMKQGGYEQYF	TGTGCCAGTAGTATGAAGCAGGGGGGCTACGAGCAGTACTTC
TRBV7-8	TRBD2	TRBJ2-3	many	CASSFRLAGDKADTQYF	TGTGCCAGCAGCTTTCGACTAGCGGGAGACAAGGCAGATACGCAGTATTTT
TRBV29-1	NA	TRBJ1-1	NA	CSVAGLREAFF	TGCAGCGTTGCAGGTCTTCGAGAAGCTTTCTTT
TRBV20-1	NA	TRBJ2-7	few	CSARPPRSYEQYF	TGCAGTGCTAGACCGCCGCGTAGCTACGAGCAGTACTTC
TRBV24-1	TRBD2	TRBJ2-1	few	CATSDPLAGREQFF	TGTGCCACCAGTGATCCCTTAGCGGGGCGTGAGCAGTTCTTC